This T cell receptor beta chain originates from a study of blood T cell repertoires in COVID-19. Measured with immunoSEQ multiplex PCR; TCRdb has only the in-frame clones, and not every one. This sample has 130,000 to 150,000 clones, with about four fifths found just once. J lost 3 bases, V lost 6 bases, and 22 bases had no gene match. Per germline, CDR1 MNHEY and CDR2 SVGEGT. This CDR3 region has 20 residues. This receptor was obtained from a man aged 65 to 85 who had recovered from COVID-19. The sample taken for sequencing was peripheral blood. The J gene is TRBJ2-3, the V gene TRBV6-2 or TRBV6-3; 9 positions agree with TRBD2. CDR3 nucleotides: TGTGCCAGCAGCACCCGAGGGGTAGCGGGAGAAGAGTTAGGGACAGATACGCAGTATTTT. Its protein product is CASSTRGVAGEELGTDTQYF.